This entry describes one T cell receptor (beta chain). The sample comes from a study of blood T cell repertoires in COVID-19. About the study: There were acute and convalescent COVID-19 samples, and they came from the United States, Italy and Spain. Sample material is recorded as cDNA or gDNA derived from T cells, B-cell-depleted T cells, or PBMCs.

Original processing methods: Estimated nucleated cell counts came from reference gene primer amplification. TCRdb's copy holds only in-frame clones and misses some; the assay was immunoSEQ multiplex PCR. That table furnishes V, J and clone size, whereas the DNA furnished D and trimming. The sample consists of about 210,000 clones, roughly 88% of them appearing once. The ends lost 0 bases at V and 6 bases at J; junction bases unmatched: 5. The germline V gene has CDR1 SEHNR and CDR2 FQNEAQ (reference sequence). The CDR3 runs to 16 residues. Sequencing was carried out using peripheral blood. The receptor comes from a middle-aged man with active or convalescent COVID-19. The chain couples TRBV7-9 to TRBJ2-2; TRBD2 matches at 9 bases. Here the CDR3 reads CASSLAPSGTSGELFF. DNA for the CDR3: TGTGCCAGCAGCTTAGCCCCTAGCGGGACGTCCGGGGAGCTGTTTTTT.